The clone carrying this T cell receptor (beta chain) was counted a few times. The antigen is not known. The CDR3 runs 13 residues. V lost 5 bases, J lost 10 bases, and 10 bases stayed unmatched. Study-wide results and caveats: Tumor Tregs overlapped most with tumor, then blood, naive CD4+ cells.

Treg sorting used a CD4+CD25+CD127-/low gate. Using its own MiXCR run on the 5' RACE reads, TCRdb lists one record per CDR3 protein. Of 50,000 to 60,000 distinct CDR3 sequences listed, around 21% were seen once; the top ten hold 3.2%. V and J are TRBV12-3 or TRBV12-4 and TRBJ1-1; 7 bases match TRBD1. This receptor was obtained from a female donor with breast cancer. The sequenced material came from tumor-infiltrating Tregs sorted from the breast tumor. DNA of the CDR3: TGTGCCAGCAGTGCAGGACAGGAAAGGACAGCTTTCTTT. This codes for CASSAGQERTAFF.